This T cell receptor beta chain is from a study of shared clonotypes between healthy human individuals. CDR1 and CDR2 (germline): SGHTA, FQGNSA. V lost 2 bases and J lost 4, with 9 bases in between. The CDR3 is made up of 13 amino acids. Measured with immunoSEQ multiplex PCR; TCRdb has only the in-frame clones, and not every one. The data contain about 180,000 clones, roughly 93% of them singletons. V and J are TRBV7-2 and TRBJ2-7, with no clear D. The source of this sequence is a young woman in good health. Sequencing was done on a sample of naive CD4+ T cells sorted from blood. Subset reported: CD45RA+ positively selected. CDR3 nucleotides: TGTGCCAGCAGCTTATCCGGGCCGTACGAGCAGTACTTC. It codes for CASSLSGPYEQYF.